The entry below describes one T cell receptor beta chain. Its cognate antigen is unknown. From the reads, TCRdb called clonotypes with MiXCR, one entry per CDR3 protein. The sample lists hundreds of thousands of distinct CDR3 sequences; around 35% were seen once. This sample was included in a study of T cell repertoires in cytomegalovirus infection. About the study: CMV epitopes, recently identified HLA-C-restricted and well-studied HLA-B-restricted, were used. Signatures in public TCR beta sequences pointed to both CMV infection and matching HLA type. Study conclusions and caveats: Cumulative public TCR beta family frequency identified CMV carriers with the relevant HLA. Clonotype analysis showed dominance of the ex vivo response by HLA-C-restricted CMV-specific TCR beta clonotypes.

V dropped 1 base and J dropped 3 bases, with 16 bases sitting between them. The CDR3 extends over 16 amino acids. Germline-derived CDR1 and CDR2 are SGHNT and YYREEE (reference sequence). Source: cultured PBMCs, taken from culture after CMV antigen stimulation. This sequence was found in a human donor in good health (CMV status not recorded). Some clones in this sample may be carry-over from other donors' samples. The V call is TRBV5-4, the J call TRBJ1-1; D might be TRBD1 (5 bases). CDR3 loop: CASSLMGLGRHTEAFF. The CDR3 nucleotides are TGTGCCAGCAGCTTGATGGGACTTGGGCGCCACACTGAAGCTTTCTTT.